The 23 T cell receptor beta chains listed next were all sequenced from one sample in a study of blood T cell repertoires in COVID-19 (dated by TCRdb to the early 2020s). The method was the immunoSEQ multiplex PCR assay. Entries here come from immuneACCESS through TCRdb and include only in-frame sequences with V and J called. Some clones fail to appear in such tables; in the studies checked, an unresolved V gene covers under half of the shortfall, and the cause of the remainder is unknown. The sample yields fewer than 90,000 clones; about nine tenths were counted once. The top ten hold roughly 15% of the sample. Sequencing input: peripheral blood. Every receptor here comes from a male donor with acute or convalescent COVID-19.

The chain is built from TRBV5-1 and TRBJ2-5; no clear D. Per the germline V gene, CDR1 is SGHRS and CDR2 is YFSETQ. The CDR3 loop spans 13 amino acids. V was trimmed by 3 bases and J by 3 bases, leaving 9 bases between them. CDR3 nucleotides: TGCGCCAGCAGCTCCTCGGGTGAAGAGACCCAGTACTTC. Protein: CASSSSGEETQYF.

This chain joins TRBV7-3 and TRBJ2-1; possibly TRBD2 for D (6 bases). V lost 3 bases and J lost 1, with 7 bases in between. The CDR3 contains 14 residues. Per the germline V gene, CDR1 is SGHTA and CDR2 is FQGTGA. The CDR3 nucleotides read TGTGCCAGCAGCTTGGGAGGTTCCTACAATGAGCAGTTCTTC. It translates to CASSLGGSYNEQFF. The whole variable domain, remainder taken from reference TRBV7-3 and TRBJ2-1, is GAGVSQTPSNKVTEKGKYVELRCDPISGHTALYWYRQSLGQGPEFLIYFQGTGAADDSGLPNDRFFAVRPEGSVSTLKIQRTERGDSAVYLCASSLGGSYNEQFFGPGTRLTVL.

This clone was detected once. The chain's CDR3 is CASSSQGARETQYF. CDR3 bases: TGTGCCAGCAGCTCACAGGGGGCCCGGGAGACCCAGTACTTC. The rearrangement joins TRBV11-1 to TRBJ2-5; TRBD1 matches 9 bases. The CDR3 runs 14 residues. Germline V gene data show CDR1 as SGHAT and CDR2 as FQDESV (reference sequence). Trimming removed 4 bases from V and 5 bases from J; junction bases left unmatched: 5. The full variable domain, rest sourced from reference TRBV11-1 and TRBJ2-5, is EAEVAQSPRYKITEKSQAVAFWCDPISGHATLYWYRQILGQGPELLVQFQDESVVDDSQLPKDRFSAERLKGVDSTLKIQPAELGDSAMYLCASSSQGARETQYFGPGTRLLVL.

The chain recombines TRBV10-3 with TRBJ1-2, with 10 bases lining up with TRBD1. This CDR3 has 14 amino acids. The germline CDR1 and CDR2 sequences are ENHRY and SYGVKD. Trimming cost V 4 bases and J 5 bases; bases outside gene matches: 4. CDR3 residues: CAISGGQGVYGYTF. DNA for the CDR3: TGTGCCATCAGTGGTGGACAGGGGGTATATGGCTACACCTTC.

A single count supports this clone. The rearrangement joins TRBV3-1 (or the pseudogene TRBV3-2) to TRBJ2-7; perhaps TRBD2 as D (6 bases). The CDR3 length is 15 residues. CDR1 and CDR2 from the germline V gene are LGHDT and YNNKEL (reference sequence). V dropped 4 bases and J dropped 6 bases, with 19 bases sitting between them. The CDR3 DNA follows: TGTGCCAGCAGCCCCCCGGGGCAGGGAGGTCTCGAGCAGTACTTC. Amino acid sequence: CASSPPGQGGLEQYF.

This clone was detected a few times. The CDR3 is CASSSPGTGELFF. DNA for the CDR3: TGTGCCAGCAGCTCTCCGGGTACCGGGGAGCTGTTTTTT. J is TRBJ2-2 and V is TRBV11-3, with no clear D. Germline V gives CDR1 SGHNT, CDR2 YENEEA. Between the trimmed V and J ends, which lost 4 bases and 5 bases, there was a span of 8 bases. This CDR3 is built from 13 residues. Supplemented by reference TRBV11-3 and TRBJ2-2, the full variable domain reads EAGVVQSPRYKIIEKKQPVAFWCNPISGHNTLYWYLQNLGQGPELLIRYENEEAVDDSQLPKDRFSAERLKGVDSTLKIQPAELGDSAVYLCASSSPGTGELFFGEGSRLTVL.

This clone is a singleton in its sample. The V and J genes are TRBV5-1 and TRBJ2-1, with a possible D match to TRBD1 (5 bases). Trimming took 3 bases from V and 8 from J, leaving 15 bases between them. Germline CDR1 is SGHRS and CDR2 is YFSETQ. This CDR3 has 14 amino acids. The CDR3 DNA reads as TGCGCCAGCAGCTCCTCTGCAGGGCGGTATGAGCAGTTCTTC. It codes for CASSSSAGRYEQFF.

The chain joins TRBV6-5 to TRBJ1-1; D is undetermined. Germline V CDR1 and CDR2: MNHEY, SVGAGI. The CDR3 totals 15 residues. The V and J ends lost 8 bases and 2 bases respectively, with 18 bases between them. The CDR3 here is CASQVSLAQNTEAFF. CDR3 coding DNA: TGTGCCAGCCAAGTATCGCTGGCCCAAAACACTGAAGCTTTCTTT.

The rearrangement joins TRBV14 to TRBJ2-3, with TRBD2 matching over 8 bases. CDR3 length equals 16 residues. Germline CDR1 and CDR2: SGHDN and FVKESK. The ends lost 4 bases at V and 9 bases at J; junction bases unmatched: 15. This chain's CDR3 is CASSPRGAGGRKTQYF. In nucleotides, the CDR3 is TGTGCCAGCAGCCCCCGAGGGGCGGGAGGACGTAAAACGCAGTATTTT.

The gene calls are TRBV5-1 and TRBJ1-1; weak D call: TRBD1 (6 bases). V lost 4 bases and J lost 4, with 20 bases in between. The CDR3 totals 16 residues. Per germline, CDR1 SGHRS and CDR2 YFSETQ. The CDR3 DNA follows: TGCGCCAGCAGCGGGAGACAGGCCTCCTGGGGCACTGAAGCTTTCTTT. Its protein is CASSGRQASWGTEAFF.

The V and J genes are TRBV7-9 and TRBJ2-5, with 8 bases that match TRBD1. CDR3 length equals 14 residues. Germline lookup yields CDR1 SEHNR and CDR2 FQNEAQ (reference sequence). V gave up 5 bases and J gave up 5 bases; unmatched junction bases: 7. CDR3 DNA: TGTGCCAGCAGCGTATCAGGGGGCACTGAGACCCAGTACTTC. Amino acids: CASSVSGGTETQYF.

This sequence joins TRBV7-8 and TRBJ2-7; possible D gene TRBD2, 6 bases. CDR3 length: 14 residues. V was pared by 0 bases and J by 2 bases, with 8 bases between. The germline gives CDR1 SGHVS, CDR2 FQNEAQ. The CDR3 sequence: CASSLASGAYEQYF. As DNA, the CDR3 is TGTGCCAGCAGCTTAGCCTCGGGGGCCTACGAGCAGTACTTC.

The J gene is TRBJ1-1, the V gene TRBV6-5; 9 nucleotides agree with TRBD1. CDR1 is MNHEY, CDR2 SVGAGI, per germline. After removal of 5 bases from V and 0 bases from J, the junction contained 1 base not matched to a gene. This CDR3 is 14 amino acids long. CDR3 in DNA: TGTGCCAGCAGTCGGGACAGGGTGAACACTGAAGCTTTCTTT. This sequence encodes CASSRDRVNTEAFF.

V gene TRBV6-5 combines with J gene TRBJ2-5, with 8 bases fitting TRBD1. V lost 6 bases to trimming and J lost 6 bases; unmatched junction nucleotides: 6. The CDR3 is 13 residues long. Germline lookup yields CDR1 MNHEY and CDR2 SVGAGI. Here the CDR3 reads CASSGDRRQTQYF. The DNA for the CDR3 is TGTGCCAGCAGCGGGGACAGGAGACAGACCCAGTACTTC.

This clone was recorded only once. The chain joins TRBV5-1 to TRBJ2-5, with a tentative D call TRBD2 (5 bases). The CDR3 spans 13 residues. Trimming pared 5 bases from V and 4 bases from J, leaving 12 bases between. CDR1 and CDR2 (germline): SGHRS, YFSETQ. The CDR3 DNA reads TGCGCCAGCAGTAGTCGGGCGGGAGAGACCCAGTACTTC. Translating gives CASSSRAGETQYF.

This chain joins TRBV6-1 and TRBJ2-5; D is possibly TRBD1 (5 bases). Germline values: CDR1 MNHNS, CDR2 SASEGT. Trimming shortened V by 1 base and J by 0 bases, and 12 bases separated the two germline ends. The CDR3 contains 16 residues. DNA of the CDR3: TGTGCCAGCAGTGAAGGAAGACAGCAGTACCAAGAGACCCAGTACTTC. Amino acids: CASSEGRQQYQETQYF.

The chain's CDR3 is CASSPGQGTYSNQPQHF. CDR3 DNA sequence: TGTGCCAGCAGCCCGGGACAGGGGACCTATAGCAATCAGCCCCAGCATTTT. V usage is TRBV3-1 (or the pseudogene TRBV3-2) and J usage is TRBJ1-5, with 10 bases matching TRBD1. Looked up from germline, CDR1 is LGHDT and CDR2 is YNNKEL (reference sequence). J lost 0 bases, V lost 4 bases, and 6 bases had no gene match. This CDR3 has 17 residues.

V gene TRBV4-1 combines with J gene TRBJ2-3; 12 bases line up with TRBD2. This CDR3 is built from 16 residues. Germline CDR1 MGHRA, CDR2 YSYEKL. V was clipped by 4 bases and J by 6 bases; unmatched bases: 8. CDR3 DNA: TGCGCCAGCAGCCCTGGGACTAGCGGGCTGTTGGATACGCAGTATTTT. It is translated as CASSPGTSGLLDTQYF.

The chain employs TRBV30 and TRBJ2-1; 10 bases align to TRBD2. The CDR3 totals 15 residues. The V gene's germline CDR1 is GTSNPN and CDR2 SVGIG (reference sequence). Unmatched junction bases numbered 5, after V lost 4 bases and J lost 2 bases. DNA of the CDR3: TGTGCCTGGACAAGGAGCGGGGGGGCCTACAATGAGCAGTTCTTC. It translates to CAWTRSGGAYNEQFF.

The V call is TRBV27, the J call TRBJ2-7; 8 bases map to TRBD1. CDR3 size: 14 residues. From germline, CDR1 is MNHEY and CDR2 SMNVEV (reference sequence). The V segment lost 6 bases and the J segment 6 bases; nucleotides outside the gene matches: 10. Here the CDR3 reads CASRSFKTGVEQYF. The CDR3 region has the DNA TGTGCCAGCAGGAGCTTTAAGACAGGGGTCGAGCAGTACTTC.

The rearrangement links TRBV5-1 to TRBJ2-7, with D maybe TRBD2 (6 bases). The CDR3 is 14 residues long. Trimming left V 4 bases short and J 1 base short, with 12 bases between. Looked up from germline, CDR1 is SGHRS and CDR2 is YFSETQ. CDR3: CASSGRSASYEQYF. The CDR3 nucleotides are TGCGCCAGCAGCGGGAGGTCGGCGTCCTACGAGCAGTACTTC.

In this sample, this clone turned up once. J is TRBJ2-1 and V is TRBV18, with 8 nucleotides matching TRBD2. The V segment lost 3 bases and the J segment 2 bases; nucleotides outside the gene matches: 6. The CDR3 is made up of 16 amino acids. Per the germline V gene, CDR1 is KGHSH and CDR2 is LQKENI. CDR3 sequence reads: CASSPTSGGPYNEQFF. The CDR3 DNA is TGTGCCAGCTCACCCACAAGCGGGGGCCCCTACAATGAGCAGTTCTTC.

The rearrangement joins TRBV2 to TRBJ2-2; maybe TRBD1 (5 bases). Deletions cut 4 bases from V and 8 bases from J, with 8 bases between. Germline values: CDR1 SNHLY, CDR2 FYNNEI. The CDR3 totals 12 residues. CDR3 in DNA: TGTGCCAGCAGTGGCCAGGGAGGGGAGCTGTTTTTT. Protein: CASSGQGGELFF.